This paragraph covers one T cell receptor beta chain sequence. The data were produced by immunoSEQ multiplex PCR, yet TCRdb's version contains in-frame clones alone and is incomplete. In the table there are a few hundred thousand clones, about 85% of which are singletons. Looked up from germline, CDR1 is WNHNN and CDR2 is SYGVQD (reference sequence). This CDR3 is built from 13 residues. Trimming left V 2 bases short and J 4 bases short, with 7 bases between. The sample comes from a study of blood T cell repertoires in COVID-19. The clonotype was recovered from a woman between 45 and 65 years old who had recovered from COVID-19. Sequencing was performed on PBMCs or T cells enriched from blood (not recorded which). The chain couples TRBV10-1 to TRBJ2-3, with a tentative D call TRBD2 (5 bases). The CDR3 DNA follows: TGCGCCAGCAGTGAGACTAGGTCAGATACGCAGTATTTT. It is translated as CASSETRSDTQYF.